This T cell receptor (beta chain) was sequenced during a study of cytomegalovirus exposure and HLA in healthy donors. General study findings and limits: TCR beta chains associated with HLA were, in a later analysis, more clonally expanded than equally common others.

This clone has just a few counts. Its matching antigen is unknown. The PCR used 60 Vbeta and 13 Jbeta primers. Profiling relied on immunoSEQ multiplex PCR, and the TCRdb table lists in-frame clones only, not all of them. The repertoire has approximately 150,000 clones, around 80% of them found once; the top ten carry roughly 1%. V gave up 5 bases and J gave up 3 bases; unmatched junction bases: 13. This CDR3 is 18 amino acids long. Germline V gene lookup returns CDR1 MDHEN and CDR2 SYDVKM. The receptor comes from a woman aged 40-49 years in good health and CMV-seronegative. Sequenced input: PBMCs. The V gene is TRBV28, the J gene TRBJ2-3, with 11 bases lining up with TRBD2. CDR3 region: CASSTPETSGIMTDTQYF. The DNA of the CDR3 is TGTGCCAGCAGTACCCCCGAGACTAGCGGGATCATGACAGATACGCAGTATTTT. Full variable domain (missing parts from reference TRBV28 and TRBJ2-3): DVKVTQSSRYLVKRTGEKVFLECVQDMDHENMFWYRQDPGLGLRLIYFSYDVKMKEKGDIPEGYSVSREKKERFSLILESASTNQTSMYLCASSTPETSGIMTDTQYFGPGTRLTVL.